This record concerns one TCR beta chain sequence. What it binds is unknown. This sample stems from a study of cytomegalovirus exposure and HLA in healthy donors. Study information: The Caucasian-associated ancestry cluster contained about 80% of the 300 to 450 genotyped donors.

General study results and limits: Reportedly, diagnosis of cytomegalovirus status by the classifier showed high specificity and sensitivity.

Primers for the PCR totalled 60 Vbeta and 13 Jbeta. Method: immunoSEQ multiplex PCR; TCRdb's copy keeps in-frame clones and lacks some. The sample holds 150,000 to 200,000 clones; about four fifths are singletons and the top ten take 1.5% to 2%. The origin of this receptor is a woman aged 45-65 years in good health and CMV-seronegative. The sequenced material came from PBMCs.

CDR3 sequence: CASSQVGQIRDGYTF. DNA of the CDR3: TGTGCCAGCAGCCAGGTTGGTCAAATCAGGGATGGCTACACCTTC. The chain combines TRBV9 with TRBJ1-2, with a weak D call TRBD1 (5 bases). This CDR3 is built from 15 residues. The germline V gene encodes CDR1 SGDLS and CDR2 YYNGEE. V shed 4 bases and J shed 6 bases, with 19 bases lying between them.